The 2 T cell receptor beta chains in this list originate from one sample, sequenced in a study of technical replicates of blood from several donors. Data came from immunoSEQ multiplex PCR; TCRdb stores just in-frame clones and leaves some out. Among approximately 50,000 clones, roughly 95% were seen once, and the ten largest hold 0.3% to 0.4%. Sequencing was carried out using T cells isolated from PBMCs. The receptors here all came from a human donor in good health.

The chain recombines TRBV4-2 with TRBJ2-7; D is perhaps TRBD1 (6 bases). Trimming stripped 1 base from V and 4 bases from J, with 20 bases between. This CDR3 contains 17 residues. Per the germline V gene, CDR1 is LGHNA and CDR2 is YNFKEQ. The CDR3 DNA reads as TGTGCCAGCAGCCAAGGCGGAAGTGGGGGCATCATATACGAGCAGTACTTC. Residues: CASSQGGSGGIIYEQYF.

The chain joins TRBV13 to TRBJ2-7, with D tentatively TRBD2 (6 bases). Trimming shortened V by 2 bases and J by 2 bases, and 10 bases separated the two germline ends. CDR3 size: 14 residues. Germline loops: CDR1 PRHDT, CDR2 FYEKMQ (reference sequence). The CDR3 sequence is CASSLTREAYEQYF. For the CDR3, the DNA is TGTGCCAGCAGCTTAACAAGGGAGGCCTACGAGCAGTACTTC.